This T cell receptor (beta chain) was captured in a study of cytomegalovirus exposure and HLA in healthy donors. Primers for the PCR totalled 60 Vbeta and 13 Jbeta. TCRdb's table, derived via immunoSEQ multiplex PCR, lists solely in-frame clones and lacks some. Among about 130,000 clones listed, 83% were seen once. Germline V gene lookup returns CDR1 LNHDA and CDR2 SQIVND (reference sequence). Deletions cut 4 bases from V and 4 bases from J, with 8 bases between. CDR3 length: 13 residues. Sample: PBMCs. The chain uses TRBV19 and TRBJ1-3; D possibly corresponds to TRBD1 (6 bases). The clonotype originates from a man aged 18 to 29 in good health and CMV-seropositive. The CDR3 loop reads CASSSGQGNTIYF. CDR3 DNA sequence: TGTGCCAGTAGTAGTGGACAGGGAAACACCATATATTTT.